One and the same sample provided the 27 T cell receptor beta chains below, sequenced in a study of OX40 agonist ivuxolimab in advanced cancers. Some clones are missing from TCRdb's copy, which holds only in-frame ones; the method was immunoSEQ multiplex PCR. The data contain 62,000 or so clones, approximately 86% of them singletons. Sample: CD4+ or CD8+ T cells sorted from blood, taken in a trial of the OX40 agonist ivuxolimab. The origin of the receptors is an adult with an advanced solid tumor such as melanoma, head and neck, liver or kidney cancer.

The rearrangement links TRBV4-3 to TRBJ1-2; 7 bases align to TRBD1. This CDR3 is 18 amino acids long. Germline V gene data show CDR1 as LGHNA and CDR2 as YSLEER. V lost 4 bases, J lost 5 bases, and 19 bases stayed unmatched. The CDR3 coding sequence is TGCGCCAGCAGCCTCAAACACGGAGGGGGCGGCGGACAGTATGGCTACACCTTC. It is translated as CASSLKHGGGGGQYGYTF.

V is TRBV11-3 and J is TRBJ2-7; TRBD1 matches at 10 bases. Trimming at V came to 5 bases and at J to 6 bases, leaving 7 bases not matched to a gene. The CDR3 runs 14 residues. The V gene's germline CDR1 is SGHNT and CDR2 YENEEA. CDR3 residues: CASSPDRGAGEQYF. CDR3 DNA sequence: TGTGCCAGCAGCCCGGACAGGGGGGCGGGCGAGCAGTACTTC.

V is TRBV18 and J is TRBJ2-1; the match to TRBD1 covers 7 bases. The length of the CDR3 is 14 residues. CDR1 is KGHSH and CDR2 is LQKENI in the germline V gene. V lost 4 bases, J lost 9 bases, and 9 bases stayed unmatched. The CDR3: CASSLFDRVGEQFF. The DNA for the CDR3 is TGTGCCAGCTCACTTTTTGACAGGGTCGGTGAGCAGTTCTTC. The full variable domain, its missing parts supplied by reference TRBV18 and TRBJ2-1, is NAGVMQNPRHLVRRRGQEARLRCSPMKGHSHVYWYRQLPEEGLKFMVYLQKENIIDESGMPKERFSAEFPKEGPSILRIQQVVRGDSAAYFCASSLFDRVGEQFFGPGTRLTVL.

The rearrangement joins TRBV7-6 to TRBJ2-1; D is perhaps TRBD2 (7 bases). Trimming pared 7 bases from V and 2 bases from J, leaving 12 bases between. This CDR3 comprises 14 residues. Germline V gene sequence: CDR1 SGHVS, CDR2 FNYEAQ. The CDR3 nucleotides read TGTGCCAGCACCACCGGGGGGCCCTACAATGAGCAGTTCTTC. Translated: CASTTGGPYNEQFF. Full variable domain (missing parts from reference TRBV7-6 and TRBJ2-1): GAGVSQSPRYKVTKRGQDVALRCDPISGHVSLYWYRQALGQGPEFLTYFNYEAQQDKSGLPNDRFSAERPEGSISTLTIQRTEQRDSAMYRCASTTGGPYNEQFFGPGTRLTVL.

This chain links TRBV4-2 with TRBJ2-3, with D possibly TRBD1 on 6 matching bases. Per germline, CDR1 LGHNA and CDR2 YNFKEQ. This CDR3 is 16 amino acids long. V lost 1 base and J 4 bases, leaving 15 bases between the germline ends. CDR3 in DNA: TGTGCCAGCAGCCAAGGGGGTCAGGGGCAAGCAGATACGCAGTATTTT. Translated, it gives CASSQGGQGQADTQYF.

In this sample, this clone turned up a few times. As DNA, the CDR3 is TGTGCCAGCGGACAAGGGGGTAGCAATCAGCCCCAGCATTTT. The encoded protein is CASGQGGSNQPQHF. The chain recombines TRBV28 with TRBJ1-5; tentative D call: TRBD1 (6 bases). There are 14 residues in the CDR3. CDR1 is MDHEN and CDR2 is SYDVKM in the germline V gene. The germline V and J ends were trimmed by 8 bases and 0 bases, with 11 bases remaining between them.

The CDR3 loop reads CAWYNRFEAFF. The CDR3 DNA reads as TGTGCCTGGTATAACAGGTTTGAAGCTTTCTTT. The chain is built from TRBV30 and TRBJ1-1; D perhaps matches TRBD1 (5 bases). Germline V gives CDR1 GTSNPN, CDR2 SVGIG (reference sequence). V was cut by 5 bases and J by 7 bases, with 11 bases left in between. This CDR3 is built from 11 residues.

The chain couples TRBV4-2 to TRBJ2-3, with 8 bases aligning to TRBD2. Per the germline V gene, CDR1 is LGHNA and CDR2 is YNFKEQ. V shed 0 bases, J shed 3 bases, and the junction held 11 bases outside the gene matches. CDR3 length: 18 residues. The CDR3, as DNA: TGTGCCAGCAGCCAAGATCTTAGAGGAGCGGGGGTGACAGATACGCAGTATTTT. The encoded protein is CASSQDLRGAGVTDTQYF.

CDR3 DNA: TGTGCCAGCAGCCTAGACAGGGCTAATAATTCACCCCTCCACTTT. As protein: CASSLDRANNSPLHF. The chain recombines TRBV2 with TRBJ1-6, with 7 positions matching TRBD1. Germline V CDR1 and CDR2: SNHLY, FYNNEI. The junction had 7 bases not matched to a gene; V was cut back by 6 bases and J by 5 bases. This CDR3 contains 15 residues.

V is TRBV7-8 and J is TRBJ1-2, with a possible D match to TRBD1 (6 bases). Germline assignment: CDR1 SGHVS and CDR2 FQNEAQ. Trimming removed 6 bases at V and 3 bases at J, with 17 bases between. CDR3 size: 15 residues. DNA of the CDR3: TGTGCCAGCAGTAGGCGGGGGCTGCCGGACTATGGCTACACCTTC. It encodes CASSRRGLPDYGYTF.

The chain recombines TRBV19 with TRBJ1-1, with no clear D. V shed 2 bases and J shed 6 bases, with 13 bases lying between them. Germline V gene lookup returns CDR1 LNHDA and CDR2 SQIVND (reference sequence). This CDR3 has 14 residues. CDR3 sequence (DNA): TGTGCCAGTAGTATAAAGGCCAGTAAGGCTGAAGCTTTCTTT. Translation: CASSIKASKAEAFF.

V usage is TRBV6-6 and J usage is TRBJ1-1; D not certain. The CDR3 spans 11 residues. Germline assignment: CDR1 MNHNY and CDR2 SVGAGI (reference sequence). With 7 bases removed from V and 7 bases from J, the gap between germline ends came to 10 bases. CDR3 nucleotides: TGTGCCAGCAACTTGGACGGTGAAGCTTTCTTT. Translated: CASNLDGEAFF.

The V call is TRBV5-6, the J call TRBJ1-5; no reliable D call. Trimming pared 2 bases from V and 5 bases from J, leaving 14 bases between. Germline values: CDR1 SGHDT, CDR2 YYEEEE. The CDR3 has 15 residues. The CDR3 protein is CASSFRANNDQPQHF. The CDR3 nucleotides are TGTGCCAGCAGCTTCCGGGCCAATAACGATCAGCCCCAGCATTTT. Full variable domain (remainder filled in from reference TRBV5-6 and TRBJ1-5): DAGVTQSPTHLIKTRGQQVTLRCSPKSGHDTVSWYQQALGQGPQFIFQYYEEEERQRGNFPDRFSGHQFPNYSSELNVNALLLGDSALYLCASSFRANNDQPQHFGDGTRLSIL.

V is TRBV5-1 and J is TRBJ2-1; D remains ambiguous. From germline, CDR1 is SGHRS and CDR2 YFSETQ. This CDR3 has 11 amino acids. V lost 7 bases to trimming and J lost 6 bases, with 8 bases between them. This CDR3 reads CASEKGNEQFF. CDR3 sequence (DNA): TGCGCCAGCGAAAAGGGCAATGAGCAGTTCTTC. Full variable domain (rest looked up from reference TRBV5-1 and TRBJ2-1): KAGVTQTPRYLIKTRGQQVTLSCSPISGHRSVSWYQQTPGQGLQFLFEYFSETQRNKGNFPGRFSGRQFSNSRSEMNVSTLELGDSALYLCASEKGNEQFFGPGTRLTVL.

DNA of the CDR3: TGTGCCAGCAGTGGGATTGGCGGGGGCTTCTATGGCTACACCTTC. Amino acids: CASSGIGGGFYGYTF. V gene TRBV6-1 combines with J gene TRBJ1-2; tentative D call: TRBD1 (6 bases). Trimming removed 4 bases at V and 4 bases at J, with 16 bases between. The CDR3 extends over 15 amino acids. In germline, CDR1 is MNHNS, CDR2 SASEGT.

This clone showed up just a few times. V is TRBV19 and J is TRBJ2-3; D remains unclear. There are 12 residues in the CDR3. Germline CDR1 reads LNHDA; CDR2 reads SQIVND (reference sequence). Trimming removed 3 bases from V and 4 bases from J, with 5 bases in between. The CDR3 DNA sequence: TGTGCCAGTAGTATTCGTGCAGATACGCAGTATTTT. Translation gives CASSIRADTQYF.

CDR3 coding DNA: TGCGCCAGCAGCTCACCACGCGGAGGGGTACGTGAAAAACTGTTTTTT. Protein sequence: CASSSPRGGVREKLFF. The chain is built from TRBV5-1 and TRBJ1-4; TRBD1 is a possible D gene (5 bases). In germline, CDR1 is SGHRS, CDR2 YFSETQ. The germline V and J ends were trimmed by 3 bases and 7 bases, with 19 bases remaining between them. The CDR3 length is 16 residues. The whole variable domain, filled in from reference TRBV5-1 and TRBJ1-4, reads KAGVTQTPRYLIKTRGQQVTLSCSPISGHRSVSWYQQTPGQGLQFLFEYFSETQRNKGNFPGRFSGRQFSNSRSEMNVSTLELGDSALYLCASSSPRGGVREKLFFGSGTQLSVL.

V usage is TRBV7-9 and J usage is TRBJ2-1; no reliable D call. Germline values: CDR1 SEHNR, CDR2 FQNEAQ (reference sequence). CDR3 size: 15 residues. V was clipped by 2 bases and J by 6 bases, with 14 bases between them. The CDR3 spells CASSLYIGYINEQFF. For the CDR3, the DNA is TGTGCCAGCAGCTTATACATTGGATATATCAATGAGCAGTTCTTC.

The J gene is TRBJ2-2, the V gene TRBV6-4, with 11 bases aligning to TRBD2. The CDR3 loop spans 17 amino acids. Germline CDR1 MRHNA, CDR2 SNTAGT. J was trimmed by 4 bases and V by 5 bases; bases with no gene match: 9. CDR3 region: CASSLLAGGRGTGELFF. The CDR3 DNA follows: TGTGCCAGCAGTCTCCTAGCGGGGGGCCGTGGCACCGGGGAGCTGTTTTTT.

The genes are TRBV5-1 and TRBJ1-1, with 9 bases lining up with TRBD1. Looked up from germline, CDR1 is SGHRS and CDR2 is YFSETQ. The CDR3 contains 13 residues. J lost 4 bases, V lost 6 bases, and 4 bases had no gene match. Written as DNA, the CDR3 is TGCGCCAGCACCGGACAGGGGCGCACTGAAGCTTTCTTT. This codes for CASTGQGRTEAFF.

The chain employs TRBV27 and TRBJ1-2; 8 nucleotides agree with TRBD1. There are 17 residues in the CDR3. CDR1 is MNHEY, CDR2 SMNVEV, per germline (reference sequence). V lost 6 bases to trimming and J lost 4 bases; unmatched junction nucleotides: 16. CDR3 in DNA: TGTGCCAGCAGATTCGGACAGGGAAAAGGATTGATCTATGGCTACACCTTC. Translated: CASRFGQGKGLIYGYTF.

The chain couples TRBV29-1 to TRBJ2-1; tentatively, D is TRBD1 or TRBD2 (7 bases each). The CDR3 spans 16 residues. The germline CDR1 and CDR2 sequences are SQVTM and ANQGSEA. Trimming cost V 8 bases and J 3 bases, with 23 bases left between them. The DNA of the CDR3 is TGCAGCCTCTCAGGGGGGGGTAGCGGACTCTACAATGAGCAGTTCTTC. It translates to CSLSGGGSGLYNEQFF.

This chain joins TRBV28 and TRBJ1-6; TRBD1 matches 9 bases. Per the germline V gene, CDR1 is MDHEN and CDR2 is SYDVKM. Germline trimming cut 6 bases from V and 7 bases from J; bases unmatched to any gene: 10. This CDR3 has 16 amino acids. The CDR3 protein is CASSSPGQGTNSPLHF. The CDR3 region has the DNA TGTGCCAGCAGCTCACCCGGACAGGGGACAAATTCACCCCTCCACTTT.

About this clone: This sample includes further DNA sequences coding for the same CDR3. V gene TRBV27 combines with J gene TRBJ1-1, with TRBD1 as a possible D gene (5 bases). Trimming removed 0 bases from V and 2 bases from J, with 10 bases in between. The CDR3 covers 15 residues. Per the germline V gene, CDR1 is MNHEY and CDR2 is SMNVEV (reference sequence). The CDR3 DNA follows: TGTGCCAGCAGTTTATCGGGGACCGGTAACACTGAAGCTTTCTTT. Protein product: CASSLSGTGNTEAFF.

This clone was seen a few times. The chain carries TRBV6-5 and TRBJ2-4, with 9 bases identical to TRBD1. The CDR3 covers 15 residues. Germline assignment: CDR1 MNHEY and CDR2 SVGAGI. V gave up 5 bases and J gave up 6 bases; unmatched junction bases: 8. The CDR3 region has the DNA TGTGCCAGCAGTACCCGACAGGGGGGGAGAAACATTCAGTACTTC. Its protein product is CASSTRQGGRNIQYF.

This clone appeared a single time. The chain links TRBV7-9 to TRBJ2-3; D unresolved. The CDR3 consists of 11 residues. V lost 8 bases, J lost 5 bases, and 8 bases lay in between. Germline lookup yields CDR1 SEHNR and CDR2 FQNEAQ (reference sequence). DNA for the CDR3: TGTGCCAGCCAACTCGGAGATACGCAGTATTTT. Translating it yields CASQLGDTQYF.

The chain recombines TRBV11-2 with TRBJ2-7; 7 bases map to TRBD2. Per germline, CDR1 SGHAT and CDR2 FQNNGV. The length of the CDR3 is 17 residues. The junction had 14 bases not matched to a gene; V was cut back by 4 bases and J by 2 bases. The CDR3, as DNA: TGTGCCAGCAGCTCCTGGGTTGGAACTAGCGCAACCTACGAGCAGTACTTC. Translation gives CASSSWVGTSATYEQYF.